This T cell receptor (beta chain) was sequenced in a study of radiation and T cells in renal cell carcinoma. General observations from the study: From baseline, blood top tumor clonotypes peaked at 2 weeks post-radiation. Baseline intratumoral clonotype presence is unknown without pretreatment biopsies.

TCRdb's table, derived via immunoSEQ multiplex PCR, lists solely in-frame clones and lacks some. The sample has tens of thousands of clones, approximately 84% seen once. The time point: blood 4 weeks post-SBRT, at nephrectomy. Regarding treatment: 15 Gy SBRT to primary tumor, nephrectomy 4 weeks later. Nephrectomy followed 15 Gy stereotactic body radiation by 4 weeks. Clear cell pathology was present in this patient's renal cell carcinoma. This clone is labeled as medium-sized. Its antigen is currently unknown. CDR3 length: 17 amino acids. CDR1 SGHKS and CDR2 YYEKEE come from the germline V gene (reference sequence). V trimming: 4 bases; J trimming: 0 bases; junction bases outside the gene matches: 7.

The specimen was blood, collected from a patient whose treatment included radiotherapy and nephrectomy. This receptor was obtained from a man between 60 and 70 years old with renal cell carcinoma. The V gene is TRBV5-5, the J gene TRBJ1-4; 9 positions agree with TRBD1. CDR3 protein: CASSRGQGVATNEKLFF. For the CDR3, the DNA is TGTGCCAGCAGCCGGGGACAGGGAGTTGCAACTAATGAAAAACTGTTTTTT.